Presented here are 13 T cell receptor beta chains from one specimen sequenced in a study of shared clonotypes between healthy human individuals. Measured with immunoSEQ multiplex PCR; TCRdb has only the in-frame clones, and not every one. The repertoire holds about 1.9 million clones, 93% seen once, with under 2% in the top ten. CD45RO-negative CD8 cells positively selected for CCR7 made up the naive population, which excluded terminally differentiated effector memory CD45RA+ cells. The sample was naive CD8+ T cells from PBMCs. The source is a man aged 18 to 29 in good health. Some clones in this sample may be carry-over from other donors' samples.

V and J are TRBV5-1 and TRBJ1-2; maybe TRBD1 (5 bases). The CDR3 consists of 11 residues. V gave up 5 bases and J gave up 8 bases, with 10 bases separating them. Per the germline V gene, CDR1 is SGHRS and CDR2 is YFSETQ. CDR3 nucleotide sequence: TGCGCCAGCAGAGGTCAGGGCGGCTACACCTTC. Its translation: CASRGQGGYTF.

J is TRBJ2-7 and V is TRBV7-8, with 8 bases fitting TRBD2. V shed 5 bases and J 0 bases; nucleotides not matched to a gene: 6. Germline CDR1 SGHVS, CDR2 FQNEAQ. The CDR3 is made up of 15 amino acids. The CDR3 sequence: CASSPTTSDSYEQYF. The DNA for the CDR3 is TGTGCCAGCAGCCCGACGACTAGCGACTCCTACGAGCAGTACTTC.

The CDR3 DNA reads TGTGCCAGCAGCTTGCCGGGGTTGGGTCAGCCCCAGCATTTT. Protein product: CASSLPGLGQPQHF. The chain is built from TRBV5-6 and TRBJ1-5; D is unclear. The V gene lost 1 base and the J gene lost 6 bases, with 11 bases spanning the gap. There are 14 residues in the CDR3. CDR1 and CDR2 (germline): SGHDT, YYEEEE.

V is TRBV28 and J is TRBJ2-1, with 9 bases fitting TRBD2. Trimming took 7 bases from V and 7 from J; bases not matched to a gene: 8. CDR1 is MDHEN, CDR2 SYDVKM, per germline. CDR3 size: 14 residues. As DNA, the CDR3 is TGTGCCAGCAACTCCGGGACTAGCTATAATGAGCAGTTCTTC. Protein product: CASNSGTSYNEQFF. The full variable domain, its missing parts supplied by reference TRBV28 and TRBJ2-1, is DVKVTQSSRYLVKRTGEKVFLECVQDMDHENMFWYRQDPGLGLRLIYFSYDVKMKEKGDIPEGYSVSREKKERFSLILESASTNQTSMYLCASNSGTSYNEQFFGPGTRLTVL.

Note on this clone: The sample has other DNA sequences that encode this CDR3 too. The chain recombines TRBV5-1 with TRBJ2-3; possibly TRBD2 for D (6 bases). The V end was cut by 4 bases, the J end by 6 bases, with 9 bases between. This CDR3 region has 12 residues. Germline loops: CDR1 SGHRS, CDR2 YFSETQ. The CDR3 DNA follows: TGCGCCAGCAGCCTTGCGGGGGATACGCAGTATTTT. Translated: CASSLAGDTQYF.

The rearrangement joins TRBV7-9 to TRBJ2-1; D is unresolved. CDR3 length: 14 residues. V lost 5 bases, J lost 6 bases, and 14 bases lay in between. CDR1 is SEHNR and CDR2 is FQNEAQ in the germline V gene (reference sequence). CDR3 coding DNA: TGTGCCAGCAGCCGCCTCATTTTCGTCAATGAGCAGTTCTTC. As protein: CASSRLIFVNEQFF.

This sequence joins TRBV7-9 and TRBJ1-2, with D unresolved. Germline lookup yields CDR1 SEHNR and CDR2 FQNEAQ (reference sequence). The CDR3 totals 11 residues. Trimming removed 6 bases from V and 6 bases from J, with 8 bases in between. The CDR3 DNA follows: TGTGCCAGCAGGGTAGTGGATGGCTACACCTTC. It encodes CASRVVDGYTF.

The chain joins TRBV5-1 to TRBJ2-1, with 10 positions matching TRBD2. Germline V CDR1 and CDR2: SGHRS, YFSETQ. The CDR3 runs to 15 residues. V shed 3 bases, J shed 5 bases, and the junction held 5 bases outside the gene matches. Here the CDR3 DNA reads TGCGCCAGCAGCTACCCAGGACTAGCGGACAATGAGCAGTTCTTC. Amino acid sequence: CASSYPGLADNEQFF.

This clone came up a few times. The chain carries TRBV2 and TRBJ1-5; D may be TRBD1 (5 bases). V was pared by 5 bases and J by 1 base, with 12 bases between. The CDR3 is made up of 15 amino acids. Germline V gene sequence: CDR1 SNHLY, CDR2 FYNNEI. DNA of the CDR3: TGTGCCAGCAGTATCCGACAGACGAGCAATCAGCCCCAGCATTTT. It translates to CASSIRQTSNQPQHF.

Remarks on this clone: At one boundary the junction diverges from the germline segment, which might be a read error. The chain is built from TRBV11-2 and TRBJ2-7; no reliable D call. This CDR3 has 13 amino acids. Germline V CDR1 and CDR2: SGHAT, FQNNGV. The CDR3 region has the DNA TGTGCCAGCAGCTTAGATCTTAGGTACCGTTGGGACTTC. This translates into CASSLDLRYRWDF.

The CDR3 spells CASSINQRNYGYTF. DNA for the CDR3: TGTGCCAGTAGTATAAATCAACGGAACTATGGCTACACCTTC. This sequence joins TRBV19 and TRBJ1-2; D not certain. The germline CDR1 and CDR2 sequences are LNHDA and SQIVND (reference sequence). The CDR3 contains 14 residues. Trimming removed 2 bases from V and 2 bases from J, with 9 bases in between.

The J gene is TRBJ2-7, the V gene TRBV6-1; the D gene could be TRBD1 or TRBD2 (6 bases each). V was shortened by 6 bases and J by 2 bases, with 14 bases between the two germline ends. This CDR3 is built from 14 residues. The germline CDR1 and CDR2 sequences are MNHNS and SASEGT. In DNA, the CDR3 is TGTGCCAGCAGGGATGCGGGACACACCTACGAGCAGTACTTC. Its protein product is CASRDAGHTYEQYF.

This clone occurred once. The V and J genes are TRBV28 and TRBJ2-3; no clear D gene. The length of the CDR3 is 15 residues. CDR1 MDHEN and CDR2 SYDVKM come from the germline V gene. V lost 1 base and J lost 2, with 10 bases in between. The CDR3 DNA is TGTGCCAGCAGTTTATTTGGCCTGTCCACAGATACGCAGTATTTT. Translated: CASSLFGLSTDTQYF.